This T cell receptor (beta chain) was sequenced for a study of blood T cells in healthy people across ages. CDR3 size: 15 residues. Germline V lookup: CDR1 DFQATT, CDR2 SNEGSKA (reference sequence). V was pared by 0 bases and J by 1 base, with 12 bases between. Sample-barcoded 5' priming and a J-beta primer mix drove a second PCR of about 7 to 12 cycles. Each CDR3 protein is one row after TCRdb ran MiXCR on the 5' RACE reads. Among about a million distinct CDR3 sequences listed, 30% to 40% were seen once. The V call is TRBV20-1, the J call TRBJ1-1; D is uncertain. The sample taken for sequencing was blood. The TCR sequence derives from a man younger than 35 in good health. The DNA of the CDR3 is TGCAGTGCTAGAGATCTTAGTCAGGAGAACACTGAAGCTTTCTTT. Protein sequence: CSARDLSQENTEAFF.